The rows below give T cell receptor beta chains drawn from one sample of a study of B cell selection in AIRE deficiency. The data were produced by immunoSEQ multiplex PCR, yet TCRdb's version contains in-frame clones alone and is incomplete. Of roughly 24,000 clones in the sample, about 96% were seen once. Sequencing was performed on CD4+CD127+ conventional T cells sorted from PBMCs. The source of these receptors is a human donor in good health. The CDR3 runs from the conserved cysteine through the conserved F or W. The order of the fields is J gene, clone size, CDR3 length, V gene, D gene, CDR3 DNA, CDR3 protein. D genes are given only for firm matches. The size field is filled for only some rows; it gives once, few, many or a size class.

TRBJ2-3,NA,13,TRBV21-1,NA,TGTGCCAGTCGACAGGGGAGCACAGATACGCAGTATTTT,CASRQGSTDTQYF
TRBJ1-2,NA,14,TRBV5-1,NA,TGCGCCAGCAGCGGAAGAGACACCAACTATGGCTACACCTTC,CASSGRDTNYGYTF
TRBJ1-1,NA,16,TRBV5-6,TRBD1,TGTGCCAGCAGCTTGGGACAGGGGGCTAGGACATCTGAAGCTTTCTTT,CASSLGQGARTSEAFF
TRBJ1-4,NA,15,TRBV7-9,NA,TGTGCCAGCAGCTCACAGGGAAGCGGTAATGAAAAACTGTTTTTT,CASSSQGSGNEKLFF
TRBJ1-2,NA,12,TRBV7-9,NA,TGTGCCAGCAGCTTAGGAGCGGGGGCCTTCACCTTC,CASSLGAGAFTF
TRBJ2-1,NA,13,TRBV10-3,NA,TGTGCCATCAGTGAGTCGACGGTTCCCGGGCTGTTCTTC,CAISESTVPGLFF
TRBJ2-2,NA,15,TRBV4-3,NA,TGCGCCAGCAGCCAAGACCCAGACCCCACCCGGGAGCTGTTTTTT,CASSQDPDPTRELFF
TRBJ1-2,NA,14,TRBV9,NA,TGTGCCAGCGGACCGGGACACATGTACTATGGCTACACCTTC,CASGPGHMYYGYTF
TRBJ2-4,NA,16,TRBV5-5,NA,TGTGCCAGCAGCTTGGGGACATCCTTAGCCAAAAACATTCAGTACTTC,CASSLGTSLAKNIQYF
TRBJ2-7,NA,14,TRBV4-3,NA,TGCGCCAGCAGCCCGCAGGAAGGGGTGTACGAGCAGTACTTC,CASSPQEGVYEQYF
TRBJ2-5,NA,14,TRBV6-5,NA,TGTGCCAGCAGGGCCCCGGGTGGACCGGAGACCCAGTACTTC,CASRAPGGPETQYF
TRBJ1-3,NA,16,TRBV7-2,TRBD1,TGTGCCAGCAGCATGAACAGGGGGCGCAATGGAAACACCATATATTTT,CASSMNRGRNGNTIYF
TRBJ1-5,NA,13,TRBV5-1,NA,TGCGCCAGCAGTTATGGGGGAAATCAGCCCCAGCATTTT,CASSYGGNQPQHF
TRBJ1-3,NA,17,TRBV28,NA,TGTGCCAGCAGACCTTCTAAGGGACTGAACTCTGGAAACACCATATATTTT,CASRPSKGLNSGNTIYF
TRBJ1-5,NA,15,TRBV11-2,NA,TGTGCCAGCAGCCTAGGGGGGACCGGGGGTCGGCCCCAGCATTTT,CASSLGGTGGRPQHF
TRBJ1-5,NA,11,TRBV10-2,NA,TGCGCCAGCAGCCCAAATCAGCCCCAGCATTTT,CASSPNQPQHF
TRBJ2-5,NA,18,TRBV18,NA,TGTGCCAGCTCAGCCCGAGTGGGCAGGAGTACCGCACAAGAGACCCAGTACTTC,CASSARVGRSTAQETQYF
TRBJ2-3,NA,16,TRBV2,TRBD2,TGTGCCAGCAGACTCGGGACTAGCGGATACACAGATACGCAGTATTTT,CASRLGTSGYTDTQYF
TRBJ2-3,NA,14,TRBV7-7,NA,TGTGCCAGCAGCTTAGACGGAGCAAGAAATACGCAGTATTTT,CASSLDGARNTQYF
TRBJ2-5,NA,13,TRBV2,NA,TGTGCCAGCTACCGGAGCTCGCAAGAGACCCAGTACTTC,CASYRSSQETQYF
TRBJ2-1,NA,17,TRBV14,TRBD2,TGTGCCAGCAGCCGACTAGCGGGGGGCCGCTCCTACAATGAGCAGTTCTTC,CASSRLAGGRSYNEQFF
TRBJ2-1,NA,13,TRBV7-8,NA,TGTGCCAGCAGCTTGAGACAAGACCTTGAGCAGTTCTTC,CASSLRQDLEQFF
TRBJ2-5,NA,16,TRBV19,TRBD2,TGTGCCAGTAGTAGACTAGCGGGGGCCAGCCAAGAGACCCAGTACTTC,CASSRLAGASQETQYF
TRBJ2-7,NA,16,TRBV19,NA,TGTGCCAGTAGTATAAGAAGGGGTTCTGACTCCTACGAGCAGTACTTC,CASSIRRGSDSYEQYF
TRBJ2-3,NA,15,TRBV5-1,NA,TGCGCCAGCAGCCCCGGGGGTCGGGGCGGAGATACGCAGTATTTT,CASSPGGRGGDTQYF
TRBJ2-7,NA,12,TRBV29-1,NA,TGCAGCGTTGAGGGGTCCTCCTACGAGCAGTACTTC,CSVEGSSYEQYF
TRBJ1-3,NA,15,TRBV5-1,TRBD1,TGCGCCAGCAGCTTGAGCACAGGGGCCGGAAACACCATATATTTT,CASSLSTGAGNTIYF
TRBJ1-1,NA,14,TRBV6-1,NA,TGTGCCAGCAGTGGGGCAGGGTTGAGCACTGAAGCTTTCTTT,CASSGAGLSTEAFF
TRBJ1-3,NA,15,TRBV5-4,TRBD1,TGTGCCAGCAGCCCGGGGACAGGGGCAGGAAACACCATATATTTT,CASSPGTGAGNTIYF
TRBJ2-7,NA,14,TRBV12-5,NA,TGTGCTAGTGGTCCCCGCGGAGGCTCCTACGAGCAGTACTTC,CASGPRGGSYEQYF
TRBJ2-7,NA,15,TRBV11-2,TRBD2,TGTGCCAGCAGCTTAGATCGAGCGGGGGTGAAAGAGCAGTACTTC,CASSLDRAGVKEQYF
TRBJ2-7,NA,14,TRBV7-9,NA,TGTGCCAGCAGCTTGTCGACAGTCTCCTACGAGCAGTACTTC,CASSLSTVSYEQYF
TRBJ2-1,NA,15,TRBV10-2,TRBD2,TGCGCCAGCAGGGTGGGGGGGAGCTCCTACAATGAGCAGTTCTTC,CASRVGGSSYNEQFF
TRBJ2-2,NA,15,TRBV2,TRBD2,TGTGCCAGCAGTGGGACTAGCCCACCCACCGGGGAGCTGTTTTTT,CASSGTSPPTGELFF
TRBJ2-1,NA,15,TRBV9,TRBD2,TGTGCCAGCAGCGAGACTAGCGGGGTGTACAATGAGCAGTTCTTC,CASSETSGVYNEQFF
TRBJ1-4,NA,16,TRBV19,TRBD1,TGTGCCAGTAGTCTAACAACAGGGGCAGCTAATGAAAAACTGTTTTTT,CASSLTTGAANEKLFF
TRBJ2-7,NA,17,TRBV5-1,NA,TGCGCCAGCAGCTTGTCTGTGGGGAGCGCAAGAGCTTACGAGCAGTACTTC,CASSLSVGSARAYEQYF
TRBJ1-2,NA,14,TRBV9,NA,TGTGCCAGCAGCGTAGACTTAGAGGGGTATGGCTACACCTTC,CASSVDLEGYGYTF
TRBJ2-3,NA,16,TRBV4-3,TRBD2,TGCGCCAGCAGCCAGCAAGGGCTAGCGGCATCCGATACGCAGTATTTT,CASSQQGLAASDTQYF
TRBJ2-1,NA,14,TRBV7-3,TRBD1,TGTGCCAGCAGCTTAAGGCAGGGGGCTGATGAGCAGTTCTTC,CASSLRQGADEQFF
TRBJ1-1,NA,13,TRBV11-2,NA,TGTGCCAGCAGCTTAGTCAGGGGCACTGAAGCTTTCTTT,CASSLVRGTEAFF
TRBJ1-1,NA,14,TRBV4-3,TRBD1,TGCGCCAGCAGCCCGGGACAGAGGAACACTGAAGCTTTCTTT,CASSPGQRNTEAFF
TRBJ1-1,NA,14,TRBV12-5,NA,TGTGCTAGTGGTTTGCAAAGTGCGGACACTGAAGCTTTCTTT,CASGLQSADTEAFF
TRBJ2-1,NA,14,TRBV29-1,TRBD1,TGCAGCGTACGACAGGGGCTGGAAAAGAATGAGCAGTTCTTC,CSVRQGLEKNEQFF
TRBJ2-1,NA,15,TRBV28,NA,TGTGCCAGCAGTAAGGGGGGGTCCTCCTACAATGAGCAGTTCTTC,CASSKGGSSYNEQFF
TRBJ2-7,NA,12,TRBV2,NA,TGTGCCAGCACCCCCAGGCTAGGCGAGCAGTACTTC,CASTPRLGEQYF
TRBJ2-7,NA,14,TRBV6-5,NA,TGTGCCAGCAGCCGGAACCTGGGCTCCTACGAGCAGTACTTC,CASSRNLGSYEQYF
TRBJ2-6,NA,16,TRBV5-1,NA,TGCGCCAGCAGTCCCGGGGGACAGTCTGGGGCCAACGTCCTGACTTTC,CASSPGGQSGANVLTF
TRBJ1-1,once,14,TRBV18,NA,TGTGCCAGCTCTCTACGAGGTCCGAACACTGAAGCTTTCTTT,CASSLRGPNTEAFF
TRBJ1-1,NA,15,TRBV2,NA,TGTGCCAGCCTTCGCAGGGGCGCGGTTGGAACTGAAGCTTTCTTT,CASLRRGAVGTEAFF
TRBJ1-2,NA,13,TRBV9,NA,TGTGCCAGCAGTCCTGACATAAACTATGGCTACACCTTC,CASSPDINYGYTF
TRBJ1-1,NA,14,TRBV30,NA,TGTGCCTGGAGTGTTAAAGGCCATGAGACTGAAGCTTTCTTT,CAWSVKGHETEAFF
TRBJ2-3,NA,14,TRBV6-5,NA,TGTGCCAGCTTGTCCCGTTTTAGCACAGATACGCAGTATTTT,CASLSRFSTDTQYF
TRBJ2-3,NA,14,TRBV5-1,TRBD1,TGCGCCAGCACCTCCGGGACAGGCACAGATACGCAGTATTTT,CASTSGTGTDTQYF
TRBJ2-5,NA,10,TRBV20-1,NA,TGCAGTGCTACCCCGGGGGCCCAGTACTTC,CSATPGAQYF
TRBJ2-2,NA,17,TRBV5-6,NA,TGTGCCAGCAGCTTGGGGCGGGGGACAGCGAACACCGGGGAGCTGTTTTTT,CASSLGRGTANTGELFF